This T cell receptor beta chain came from a study of regulatory T cells in long-lasting Graves disease. The table lists this clonotype with many counts. V gave up 8 bases and J gave up 0 bases; unmatched junction bases: 12. Germline V lookup: CDR1 MGHDK, CDR2 SYGVNS. The CDR3 sequence is 16 residues long. Time point described: newly diagnosed GD, antithyroid drugs for less than 3 months. Isolated PBMC RNA provided the starting material for the TCR library. It was an endocrinology department in Xi'an, China, that provided the patients. Arm-PCR with iRepertoire HTBI primers amplified the CDR3 regions for these TCR beta libraries. Using its own MiXCR run on the multiplex PCR reads, TCRdb lists one record per CDR3 protein. The repertoire consists of a few hundred thousand distinct CDR3 sequences, with about 12% occurring once and the leading ten covering 18%. This same sample was also part of a study on T cells in Graves' hyperthyroidism and ophthalmopathy. From that paper: Most clonotypes expanded in thyroid above 0.001 were likewise present in blood.

This sequence originates from a woman aged 18-35 years with Graves disease. This chain links TRBV25-1 with TRBJ1-1, with 7 bases fitting TRBD1. This specimen was peripheral blood mononuclear cells (PBMCs), taken at new diagnosis, from a patient treated with antithyroid drugs. In nucleotides, the CDR3 is TGTGCCAGCCACGGGACAGCGAAAATCTTGAACACTGAAGCTTTCTTT. Residues: CASHGTAKILNTEAFF.